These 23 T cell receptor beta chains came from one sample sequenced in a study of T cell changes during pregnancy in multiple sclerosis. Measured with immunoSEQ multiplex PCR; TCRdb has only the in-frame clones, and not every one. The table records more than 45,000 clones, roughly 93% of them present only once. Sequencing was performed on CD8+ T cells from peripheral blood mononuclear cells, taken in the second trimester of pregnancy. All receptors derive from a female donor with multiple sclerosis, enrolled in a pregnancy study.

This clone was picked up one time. The CDR3 nucleotides are TGTGCCAGCAGTTTCCTTTCGGACAGGGGGCATGGCTACACCTTC. Translating it yields CASSFLSDRGHGYTF. This chain connects TRBV27 to TRBJ1-2; 11 bases fit TRBD1. The CDR3 covers 15 residues. Germline V lookup: CDR1 MNHEY, CDR2 SMNVEV (reference sequence). Trimming removed 3 bases from V and 6 bases from J; junction bases left unmatched: 6.

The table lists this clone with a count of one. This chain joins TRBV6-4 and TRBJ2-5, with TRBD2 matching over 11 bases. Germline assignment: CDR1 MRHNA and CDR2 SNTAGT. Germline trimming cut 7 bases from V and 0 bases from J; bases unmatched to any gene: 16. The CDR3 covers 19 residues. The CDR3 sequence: CASKRDNPSGGPYQETQYF. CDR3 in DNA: TGTGCCAGCAAACGGGACAATCCTAGCGGGGGGCCGTACCAAGAGACCCAGTACTTC.

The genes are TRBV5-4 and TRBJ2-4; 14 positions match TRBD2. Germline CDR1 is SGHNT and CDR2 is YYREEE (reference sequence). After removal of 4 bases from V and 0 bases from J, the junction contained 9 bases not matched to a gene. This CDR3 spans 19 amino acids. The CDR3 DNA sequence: TGTGCCAGCAGCCGCAGGACTAGCGGGGGGAGCCTAGCCAAAAACATTCAGTACTTC. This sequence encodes CASSRRTSGGSLAKNIQYF.

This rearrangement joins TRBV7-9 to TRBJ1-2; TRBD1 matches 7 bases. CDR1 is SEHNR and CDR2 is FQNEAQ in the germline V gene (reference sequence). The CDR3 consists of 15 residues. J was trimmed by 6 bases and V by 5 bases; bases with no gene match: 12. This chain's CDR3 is CASSRSIDRADGYTF. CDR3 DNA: TGTGCCAGCAGCCGGAGCATTGACAGGGCGGATGGCTACACCTTC.

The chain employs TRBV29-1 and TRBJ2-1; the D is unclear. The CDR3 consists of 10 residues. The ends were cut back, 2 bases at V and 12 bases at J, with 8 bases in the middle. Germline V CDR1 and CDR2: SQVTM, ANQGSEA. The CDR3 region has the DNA TGCAGCGTTGAATCCCCGGGGCAGTTCTTC. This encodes CSVESPGQFF.

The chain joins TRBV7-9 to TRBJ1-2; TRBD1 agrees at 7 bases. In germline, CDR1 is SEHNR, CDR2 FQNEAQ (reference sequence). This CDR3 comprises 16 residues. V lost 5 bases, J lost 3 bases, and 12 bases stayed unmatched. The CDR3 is CASSHSDRSAHYGYTF. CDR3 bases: TGTGCCAGCAGCCACTCGGACAGGTCGGCTCACTATGGCTACACCTTC.

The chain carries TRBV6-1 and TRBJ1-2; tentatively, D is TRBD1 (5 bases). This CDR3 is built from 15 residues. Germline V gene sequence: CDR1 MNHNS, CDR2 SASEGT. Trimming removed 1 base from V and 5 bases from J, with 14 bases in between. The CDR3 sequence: CASSEVAGKRYGYTF. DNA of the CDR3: TGTGCCAGCAGTGAAGTGGCAGGGAAGAGGTATGGCTACACCTTC.

CDR3 nucleotides: TGCGCCAGCAGCGCCTCTTACAGGGAGAACACTGAAGCTTTCTTT. Translated, it gives CASSASYRENTEAFF. The rearrangement links TRBV5-1 to TRBJ1-1; weak D call: TRBD1 (6 bases). The V and J ends lost 4 bases and 1 base respectively, with 14 bases between them. The CDR3 sequence is 15 residues long. The germline CDR1 and CDR2 sequences are SGHRS and YFSETQ.

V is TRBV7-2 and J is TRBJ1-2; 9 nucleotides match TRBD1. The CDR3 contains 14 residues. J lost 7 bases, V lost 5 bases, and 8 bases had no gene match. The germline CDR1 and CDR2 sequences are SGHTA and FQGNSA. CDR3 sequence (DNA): TGTGCCAGCAGCGAATCGACAGGGGGTTTTGGCTACACCTTC. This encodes CASSESTGGFGYTF.

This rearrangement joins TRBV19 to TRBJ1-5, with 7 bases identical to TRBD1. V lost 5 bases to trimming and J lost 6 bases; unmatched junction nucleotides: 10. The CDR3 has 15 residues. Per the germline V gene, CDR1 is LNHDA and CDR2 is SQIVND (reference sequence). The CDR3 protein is CASSLNTGVGQPQHF. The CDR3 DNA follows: TGTGCCAGTAGTCTAAATACAGGGGTGGGTCAGCCCCAGCATTTT.

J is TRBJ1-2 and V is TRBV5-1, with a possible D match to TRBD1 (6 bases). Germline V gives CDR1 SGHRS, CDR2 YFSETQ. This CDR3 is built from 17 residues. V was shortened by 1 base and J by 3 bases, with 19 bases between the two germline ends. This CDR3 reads CASSLLGGDRFDYGYTF. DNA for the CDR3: TGCGCCAGCAGCTTGTTAGGCGGCGACAGGTTCGACTATGGCTACACCTTC.

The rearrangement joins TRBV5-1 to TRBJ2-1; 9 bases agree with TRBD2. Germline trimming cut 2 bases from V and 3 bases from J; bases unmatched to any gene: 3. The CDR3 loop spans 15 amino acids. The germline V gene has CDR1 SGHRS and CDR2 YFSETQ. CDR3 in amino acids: CASSFSGSDYNEQFF. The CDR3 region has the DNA TGCGCCAGCAGCTTTAGCGGGAGCGACTACAATGAGCAGTTCTTC.

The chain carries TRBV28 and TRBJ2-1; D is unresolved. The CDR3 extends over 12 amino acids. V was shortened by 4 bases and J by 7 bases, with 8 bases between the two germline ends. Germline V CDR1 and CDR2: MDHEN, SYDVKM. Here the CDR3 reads CASSYSENEQFF. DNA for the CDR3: TGTGCCAGCAGTTACTCCGAGAATGAGCAGTTCTTC.

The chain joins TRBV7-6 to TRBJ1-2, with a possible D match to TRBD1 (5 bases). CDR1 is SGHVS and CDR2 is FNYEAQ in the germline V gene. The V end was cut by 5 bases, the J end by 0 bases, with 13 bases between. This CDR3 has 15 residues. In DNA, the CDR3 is TGTGCCAGCAGCACCGACAGTTCCCCTAACTATGGCTACACCTTC. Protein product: CASSTDSSPNYGYTF.

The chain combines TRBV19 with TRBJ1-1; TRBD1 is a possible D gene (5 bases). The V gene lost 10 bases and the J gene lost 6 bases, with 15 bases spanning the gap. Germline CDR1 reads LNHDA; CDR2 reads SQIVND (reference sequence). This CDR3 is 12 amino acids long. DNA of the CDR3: TGTGCCACGTCATGGGGCGCGGCTGAAGCTTTCTTT. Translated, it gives CATSWGAAEAFF.

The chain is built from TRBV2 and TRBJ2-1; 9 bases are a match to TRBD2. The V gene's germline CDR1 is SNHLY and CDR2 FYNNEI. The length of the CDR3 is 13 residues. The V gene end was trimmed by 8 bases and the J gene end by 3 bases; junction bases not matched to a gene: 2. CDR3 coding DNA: TGTGCCAGCCGGACTAGCGACTACAATGAGCAGTTCTTC. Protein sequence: CASRTSDYNEQFF.

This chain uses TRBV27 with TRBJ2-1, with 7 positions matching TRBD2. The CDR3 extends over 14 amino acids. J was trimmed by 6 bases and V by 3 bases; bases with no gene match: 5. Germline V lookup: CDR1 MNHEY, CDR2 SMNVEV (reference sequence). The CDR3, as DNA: TGTGCCAGCAGTTTGGGTGGGGGGGTCAATGAGCAGTTCTTC. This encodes CASSLGGGVNEQFF.

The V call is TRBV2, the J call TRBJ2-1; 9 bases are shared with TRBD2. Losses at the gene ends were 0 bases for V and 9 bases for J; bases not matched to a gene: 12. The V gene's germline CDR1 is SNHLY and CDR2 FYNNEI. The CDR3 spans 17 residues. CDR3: CASSEARRGGPPIEQFF. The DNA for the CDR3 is TGTGCCAGCAGTGAAGCGCGGCGGGGGGGCCCGCCAATTGAGCAGTTCTTC.

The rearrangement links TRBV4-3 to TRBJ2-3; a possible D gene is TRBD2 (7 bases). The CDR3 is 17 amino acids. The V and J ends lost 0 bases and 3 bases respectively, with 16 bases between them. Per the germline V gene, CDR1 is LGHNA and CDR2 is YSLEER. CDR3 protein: CASSQELIGGPTDTQYF. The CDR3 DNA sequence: TGCGCCAGCAGCCAAGAACTGATCGGGGGGCCTACAGATACGCAGTATTTT.

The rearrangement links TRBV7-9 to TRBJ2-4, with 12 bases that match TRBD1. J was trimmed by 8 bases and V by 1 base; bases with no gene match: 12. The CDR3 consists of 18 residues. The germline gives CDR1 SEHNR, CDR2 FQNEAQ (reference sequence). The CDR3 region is CASSLGVPGQGAWDIQYF. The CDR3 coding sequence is TGTGCCAGCAGCTTAGGGGTTCCGGGACAGGGGGCGTGGGACATTCAGTACTTC. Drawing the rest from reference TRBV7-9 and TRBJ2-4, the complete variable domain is DTGVSQNPRHKITKRGQNVTFRCDPISEHNRLYWYRQTLGQGPEFLTYFQNEAQLEKSRLLSDRFSAERPKGSFSTLEIQRTEQGDSAMYLCASSLGVPGQGAWDIQYFGAGTRLSVL.

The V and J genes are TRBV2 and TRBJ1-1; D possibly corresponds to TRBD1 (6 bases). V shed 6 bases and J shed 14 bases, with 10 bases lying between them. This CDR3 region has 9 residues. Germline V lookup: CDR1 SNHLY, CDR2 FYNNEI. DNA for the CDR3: TGTGCCAGCAGGCAGGGACAATTCTTT. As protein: CASRQGQFF.

CDR3 sequence (DNA): TGTGCCAGCAGTGTGGGCGCCACTTACAATCAGCCCCAGCATTTT. Its protein product is CASSVGATYNQPQHF. The chain is built from TRBV6-1 and TRBJ1-5; D gene uncertain. This CDR3 comprises 15 residues. Trimming pared 4 bases from V and 3 bases from J, leaving 13 bases between. Per germline, CDR1 MNHNS and CDR2 SASEGT.

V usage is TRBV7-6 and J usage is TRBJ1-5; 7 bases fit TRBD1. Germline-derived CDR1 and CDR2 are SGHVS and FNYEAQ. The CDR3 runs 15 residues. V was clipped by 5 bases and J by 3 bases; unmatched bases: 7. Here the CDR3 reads CASSPLDRINQPQHF. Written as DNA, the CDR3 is TGTGCCAGCAGCCCCCTGGACAGGATCAATCAGCCCCAGCATTTT.